This T cell receptor (beta chain) was sequenced during a study of identical twins. This clonotype was recorded many times. What it binds is unknown. General study findings and limits: Abundant beta clonotypes from cord blood bore fewer insertions; memory repertoires lacked this pattern. Low generation probability was overrepresented in out-of-frame alpha sequences shared by twins.

The V end was cut by 5 bases, the J end by 7 bases, with 18 bases between. Germline assignment: CDR1 SEHNR and CDR2 FQNEAQ (reference sequence). The CDR3 length is 14 residues. Healthy Caucasians were all of the donors. One entry per CDR3 protein results from TCRdb running MiXCR on the 5' RACE reads. There are around 240,000 distinct CDR3 sequences in the sample; about 7% occur only once, and 3.6% lies in the top ten. This sample was shared with a second study, whose subject was yellow fever vaccine responses in identical twins.

Specimen: memory (CD45RO+) T cells sorted from blood. The clonotype was recovered from a woman younger than 35 in good health. The chain is built from TRBV7-9 and TRBJ2-7, with unresolved D. The CDR3 is CASSPTTSFGEQYF. As DNA, the CDR3 is TGTGCCAGCAGCCCCACTACCTCTTTTGGGGAGCAGTACTTC. The variable domain in full, completed from reference TRBV7-9 and TRBJ2-7, reads DTGVSQNPRHKITKRGQNVTFRCDPISEHNRLYWYRQTLGQGPEFLTYFQNEAQLEKSRLLSDRFSAERPKGSFSTLEIQRTEQGDSAMYLCASSPTTSFGEQYFGPGTRLTVT.